This T cell receptor (beta chain) was profiled in a study of regulatory T cells in long-lasting Graves disease. Sample time point: newly diagnosed GD, antithyroid drugs for less than 3 months. There was RNA extracted from PBMCs, and the TCR library was made from it. One endocrinology department in Xi'an, China, was where patients came from. Building the TCR beta libraries relied on iRepertoire HTBI primers, and CDR3 regions underwent Arm-PCR. TCRdb called the multiplex PCR reads again in MiXCR, with one record for every CDR3 protein. The data contain about 400,000 distinct CDR3 sequences, around 15% of them seen just once; the ten biggest clones take up about 20%. With respect to this clonotype: The antigen is not known.

V lost 6 bases and J 0 bases, leaving 12 bases between the germline ends. There are 16 residues in the CDR3. Germline V gene sequence: CDR1 MNHEY, CDR2 SMNVEV (reference sequence). Findings and limits, study-wide: There was favoring of TRBV28, TRBJ1-2 and TRBJ2-5 in persistent disease. Samples came from peripheral blood alone, without thyroid tissue.

This specimen consisted of peripheral blood mononuclear cells (PBMCs), obtained at new diagnosis, from a patient treated with antithyroid drugs. This TCR was recovered from a female donor with Graves disease. The rearrangement joins TRBV27 to TRBJ2-6; D is ambiguous. CDR3 protein: CASSSDTLSGANVLTF. Here the CDR3 DNA reads TGTGCCAGCAGCTCCGACACCCTCTCTGGGGCCAACGTCCTGACTTTC.